Following are 17 T cell receptor beta chains from one sample sequenced in a study of sequential checkpoint blockade in melanoma. Regarding treatment: randomized to nivolumab then ipilimumab (arm A) or the reverse (arm B). Clones were sequenced by immunoSEQ multiplex PCR, and TCRdb holds only the in-frame ones, with some missing. The data contain approximately 2,700 clones, around a fifth of them singletons. The source was tumor tissue (inferred from file names), collected from a patient given nivolumab and ipilimumab in sequence. Receptors originate from a human donor with melanoma.

Only a few counts were recorded for this clone. V is TRBV11-3 and J is TRBJ2-1, with 9 positions matching TRBD1. V lost 6 bases, J lost 7 bases, and 10 bases stayed unmatched. Germline-derived CDR1 and CDR2 are SGHNT and YENEEA. The CDR3 extends over 15 amino acids. CDR3 protein: CASSQTGGRSNEQFF. The CDR3, as DNA: TGTGCCAGCAGTCAAACAGGGGGCCGAAGTAATGAGCAGTTCTTC.

The chain employs TRBV12-5 and TRBJ2-1; possible D gene TRBD2, 7 bases. The germline CDR1 and CDR2 sequences are LGHNT and FRNRAP. This CDR3 region has 13 residues. DNA for the CDR3: TGTGCCAGCCGCCTGGGGGGGCCCGATGAGCAGTTCTTC. Translated: CASRLGGPDEQFF.

In this sample, this clone turned up a few times. The chain carries TRBV6-8 and TRBJ2-3, with TRBD2 as a possible D gene (6 bases). V lost 5 bases to trimming and J lost 0 bases, with 9 bases between them. The CDR3 length is 14 residues. Germline CDR1 reads MNHGY; CDR2 reads SAAAGT. The CDR3 DNA is TGTGCCAGCAGTCCAGGACTAAGCACAGATACGCAGTATTTT. It codes for CASSPGLSTDTQYF.

The genes are TRBV9 and TRBJ1-5, with D maybe TRBD1 (6 bases). The CDR3 extends over 14 amino acids. Trimming stripped 3 bases from V and 5 bases from J, with 12 bases between. Germline V gives CDR1 SGDLS, CDR2 YYNGEE. CDR3 sequence: CASSATGTDQPQHF. The DNA for the CDR3 is TGTGCCAGCAGCGCCACAGGGACCGATCAGCCCCAGCATTTT.

Sample share makes this clone large. The chain uses TRBV27 and TRBJ2-7, with D possibly TRBD2 on 5 matching bases. This CDR3 region has 15 residues. The V end was cut by 0 bases, the J end by 5 bases, with 14 bases between. The germline V gene encodes CDR1 MNHEY and CDR2 SMNVEV (reference sequence). This chain's CDR3 is CASSLSGDARNEQYF. The CDR3 coding sequence is TGTGCCAGCAGTTTATCCGGGGATGCCAGGAACGAGCAGTACTTC.

This clone has at least ten counts. The rearrangement uses TRBV9 and TRBJ2-7, with a possible D match to TRBD2 (6 bases). Germline V gene sequence: CDR1 SGDLS, CDR2 YYNGEE. V was clipped by 6 bases and J by 1 base, with 17 bases between them. The CDR3 has 15 amino acids. CDR3 residues: CASKREGLNSYEQYF. In nucleotides, the CDR3 is TGTGCCAGCAAAAGAGAGGGACTGAATTCCTACGAGCAGTACTTC.

V is TRBV5-1 and J is TRBJ1-5, with D possibly matching TRBD1 (6 bases). The V and J ends lost 0 bases and 4 bases respectively, with 11 bases between them. Germline CDR1 SGHRS, CDR2 YFSETQ. The CDR3 sequence is 15 residues long. The CDR3 DNA follows: TGCGCCAGCAGCTTGGGAGGACAGAATAATCAGCCCCAGCATTTT. As protein: CASSLGGQNNQPQHF.

This sequence joins TRBV29-1 and TRBJ2-1, with a tentative D call TRBD2 (5 bases). V was shortened by 6 bases and J by 4 bases, with 13 bases between the two germline ends. This CDR3 has 13 amino acids. Germline CDR1 is SQVTM and CDR2 is ANQGSEA. This CDR3 is CSVRYEGYNEQFF. CDR3 DNA: TGCAGCGTGCGTTACGAGGGTTACAATGAGCAGTTCTTC.

CDR3 sequence: CAWSVLAVESGELFF. In nucleotides, the CDR3 is TGTGCCTGGAGTGTACTGGCGGTTGAATCCGGGGAGCTGTTTTTT. This chain joins TRBV30 and TRBJ2-2; D not certain. This CDR3 region has 15 residues. Per germline, CDR1 GTSNPN and CDR2 SVGIG (reference sequence). V lost 0 bases to trimming and J lost 6 bases, with 14 bases between them.

The chain is built from TRBV28 and TRBJ2-2, with D tentatively TRBD2 (5 bases). V gave up 4 bases and J gave up 3 bases, with 12 bases separating them. The CDR3 totals 15 residues. Per the germline V gene, CDR1 is MDHEN and CDR2 is SYDVKM. CDR3 amino acids: CASSSLGLDTGELFF. Written as DNA, the CDR3 is TGTGCCAGCAGTTCCCTCGGACTCGACACCGGGGAGCTGTTTTTT.

The CDR3 sequence: CASSLSTVGSYEQYF. In DNA form, the CDR3 reads TGTGCCAGCAGCTTGAGCACGGTTGGCTCCTACGAGCAGTACTTC. This sequence joins TRBV11-3 and TRBJ2-7, with D unclear. Trimming pared 3 bases from V and 0 bases from J, leaving 12 bases between. Germline lookup yields CDR1 SGHNT and CDR2 YENEEA. CDR3 length equals 15 residues.

The sample holds a few counts of this clone. This sequence joins TRBV9 and TRBJ2-1, with a possible D match to TRBD2 (6 bases). Per germline, CDR1 SGDLS and CDR2 YYNGEE. The V and J ends lost 3 bases and 14 bases respectively, with 15 bases between them. This CDR3 is 12 amino acids long. The CDR3 here is CASSAQGGEEFF. CDR3 DNA: TGTGCCAGCAGCGCCCAAGGCGGGGAAGAGTTCTTC. Full variable domain (missing parts from reference TRBV9 and TRBJ2-1): DSGVTQTPKHLITATGQRVTLRCSPRSGDLSVYWYQQSLDQGLQFLIQYYNGEERAKGNILERFSAQQFPDLHSELNLSSLELGDSALYFCASSAQGGEEFFGPGTRLTVL.

The rearrangement uses TRBV23-1 and TRBJ2-2; no reliable D call. TRBV23-1 is given ORF status, its function remaining uncertain. The V gene lost 6 bases and the J gene lost 7 bases, with 12 bases spanning the gap. The length of the CDR3 is 13 residues. The CDR3 coding sequence is TGCGCCAGCAGCCAAACGACTGGCGGGGAGCTGTTTTTT. Its translation: CASSQTTGGELFF.

The chain joins TRBV5-1 to TRBJ2-1, with TRBD2 matching over 13 bases. The CDR3 consists of 18 residues. With V trimmed by 6 bases and J by 2 bases, 11 bases remained unmatched. The germline gives CDR1 SGHRS, CDR2 YFSETQ. The DNA for the CDR3 is TGCGCCAGCACAGGGACTAGCGGGGCCCGAGCTACCTACAATGAGCAGTTCTTC. This gives the protein CASTGTSGARATYNEQFF.

The chain couples TRBV6-8 to TRBJ2-1, with D uncertain. V was trimmed by 7 bases and J by 7 bases, leaving 11 bases between them. The CDR3 consists of 12 residues. CDR1 and CDR2 from the germline V gene are MNHGY and SAAAGT. The CDR3 nucleotides are TGTGCCAGCAACCAAAGAGGAAATGAGCAGTTCTTC. It encodes CASNQRGNEQFF.

By share, this clone counts as medium-sized. The chain uses TRBV11-3 and TRBJ2-3; 12 bases map to TRBD2. The V gene end was trimmed by 0 bases and the J gene end by 7 bases; junction bases not matched to a gene: 8. Germline loops: CDR1 SGHNT, CDR2 YENEEA. The length of the CDR3 is 17 residues. The CDR3 coding sequence is TGTGCCAGCAGCTTAGAGCCTAGCGGGGGGGCCTTGCATACGCAGTATTTT. Its protein is CASSLEPSGGALHTQYF. Filled out from reference TRBV11-3 and TRBJ2-3, the complete variable domain reads EAGVVQSPRYKIIEKKQPVAFWCNPISGHNTLYWYLQNLGQGPELLIRYENEEAVDDSQLPKDRFSAERLKGVDSTLKIQPAELGDSAVYLCASSLEPSGGALHTQYFGPGTRLTVL.

The V call is TRBV10-2, the J call TRBJ2-3, with D perhaps TRBD1 (6 bases). Per germline, CDR1 WSHSY and CDR2 SAAADI. The CDR3 has 15 amino acids. Trimming stripped 5 bases from V and 0 bases from J, with 12 bases between. CDR3 coding DNA: TGCGCCAGCAGTAGTGGACAGATTAGCACAGATACGCAGTATTTT. Amino acids: CASSSGQISTDTQYF.